This TCR beta chain comes out of a study of T cell changes during pregnancy in multiple sclerosis. V was cut by 1 base and J by 3 bases, with 9 bases left in between. Germline V gives CDR1 MGHRA, CDR2 YSYEKL. This CDR3 region has 14 residues. Libraries were prepared by immunoSEQ multiplex PCR; TCRdb keeps only in-frame clonotypes and omits some of them. The profile shows tens of thousands of clones, 80% to 95% of them singletons. Sequences were derived from peripheral blood, sampled in the third trimester of pregnancy. This receptor was identified in a female donor in good health, enrolled as a control in a pregnancy study. The V gene is TRBV4-1, the J gene TRBJ1-1; a weak D match, TRBD1 (5 bases). CDR3 loop: CASSQAPGDTEAFF. In nucleotides, the CDR3 is TGCGCCAGCAGCCAAGCGCCGGGGGACACTGAAGCTTTCTTT.